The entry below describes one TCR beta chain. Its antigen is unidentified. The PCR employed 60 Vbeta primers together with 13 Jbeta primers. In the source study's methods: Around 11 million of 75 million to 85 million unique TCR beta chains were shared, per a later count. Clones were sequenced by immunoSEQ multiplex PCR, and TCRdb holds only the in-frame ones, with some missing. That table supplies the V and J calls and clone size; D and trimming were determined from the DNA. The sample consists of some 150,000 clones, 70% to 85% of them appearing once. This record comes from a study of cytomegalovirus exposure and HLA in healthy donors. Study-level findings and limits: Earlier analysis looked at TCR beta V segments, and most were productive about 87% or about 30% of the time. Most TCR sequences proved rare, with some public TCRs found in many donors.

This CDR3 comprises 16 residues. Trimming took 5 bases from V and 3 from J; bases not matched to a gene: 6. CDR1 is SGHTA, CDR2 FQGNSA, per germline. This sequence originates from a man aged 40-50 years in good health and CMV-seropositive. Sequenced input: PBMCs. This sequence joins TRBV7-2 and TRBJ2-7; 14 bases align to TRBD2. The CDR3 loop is CASSPLGLAGGYEQYF. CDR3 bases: TGTGCCAGCAGCCCCCTCGGACTAGCGGGAGGCTACGAGCAGTACTTC.